This T cell receptor beta chain was recovered during a study of OX40 agonist ivuxolimab in advanced cancers. Findings and caveats of the study: Low clonal expansion, among the lowest seen, marked partial responders at 0.1-3.0 mg/kg.

The cohort excluded patients with autoimmune disease history or systemic immunosuppression. Germline V gene data show CDR1 as SGHNT and CDR2 as YENEEA. V lost 4 bases and J lost 0, with 11 bases in between. The CDR3 spans 15 residues. As to this clone: The antigen remains unidentified.

Clones were read by immunoSEQ multiplex PCR, and TCRdb kept only the in-frame ones, dropping some. The sample has over 30,000 clones, roughly three quarters seen once; the top ten hold approximately 12%. The clonotype was recovered from an adult with an advanced solid tumor such as melanoma, head and neck, liver or kidney cancer. This chain joins TRBV11-3 and TRBJ2-3; D is ambiguous. The sequencing used CD4+ or CD8+ T cells sorted from blood, collected in a trial of the OX40 agonist ivuxolimab. The CDR3 protein is CASSSRPLSTDTQYF. In DNA, the CDR3 is TGTGCCAGCAGCTCCCGTCCCCTTAGCACAGATACGCAGTATTTT.